A single sample gave rise to the 20 T cell receptor beta chains below, sequenced in a study of blood T cell repertoires in COVID-19. The method was immunoSEQ multiplex PCR; TCRdb's version includes in-frame clones alone and lacks a portion of them. Of about 130,000 clones listed, roughly 83% are singletons. Input material: peripheral blood. These receptors were obtained from a man aged 40-49 years with active or convalescent COVID-19.

This chain connects TRBV2 to TRBJ2-1; the match to TRBD1 covers 8 bases. The CDR3 runs 14 residues. V was pared by 6 bases and J by 4 bases, with 5 bases of the junction left unmatched. Looked up from germline, CDR1 is SNHLY and CDR2 is FYNNEI. The CDR3 spells CASRAGGGYNEQFF. CDR3 DNA: TGTGCCAGCAGGGCAGGGGGCGGGTACAATGAGCAGTTCTTC.

DNA for the CDR3: TGTGCCATCACCCTACAGCAGACCAATGAGCAGTTCTTC. Translating it yields CAITLQQTNEQFF. The chain combines TRBV10-3 with TRBJ2-1; no clear D gene. CDR3 length: 13 amino acids. Germline assignment: CDR1 ENHRY and CDR2 SYGVKD. The ends were cut back, 7 bases at V and 6 bases at J, with 13 bases in the middle.

The table lists this clone with a few counts. One junction end disagrees with the germline gene, perhaps due to a read error. V is TRBV7-7 and J is TRBJ1-1; 8 bases are a match to TRBD1. The V gene's germline CDR1 is SSHAT and CDR2 FNYEAQ (reference sequence). The CDR3 is made up of 13 amino acids. The CDR3 loop is CASSLGTGTEAFF. The CDR3 DNA reads TGTGCTAGCAGCTTAGGGACAGGTACTGAAGCTTTCTTT.

This rearrangement joins TRBV2 to TRBJ2-2; D uncertain. Germline V gene lookup returns CDR1 SNHLY and CDR2 FYNNEI. CDR3 length: 15 amino acids. With 4 bases removed from V and 2 bases from J, the gap between germline ends came to 11 bases. The CDR3 sequence: CASSVSQANTGELFF. CDR3 nucleotides: TGTGCCAGCAGTGTCAGTCAGGCTAACACCGGGGAGCTGTTTTTT. Variable domain in full (rest from reference TRBV2 and TRBJ2-2): EPEVTQTPSHQVTQMGQEVILRCVPISNHLYFYWYRQILGQKVEFLVSFYNNEISEKSEIFDDQFSVERPDGSNFTLKIRSTKLEDSAMYFCASSVSQANTGELFFGEGSRLTVL.

Remarks on this clone: Additional DNA sequences in this sample encode the identical CDR3. The chain has TRBV4-1 and TRBJ2-2; 12 positions agree with TRBD1. The CDR3 has 18 amino acids. CDR1 MGHRA and CDR2 YSYEKL come from the germline V gene. V gave up 3 bases and J gave up 7 bases; unmatched junction bases: 12. In DNA form, the CDR3 reads TGCGCCAGCAGCCATGGACGTTTGGGACAGGGGGCCGGCGGGGAGCTGTTTTTT. Encoded protein: CASSHGRLGQGAGGELFF.

The V and J genes are TRBV5-4 and TRBJ2-1; TRBD2 matches at 8 bases. The CDR3 loop spans 13 amino acids. Trimming removed 4 bases from V and 4 bases from J; junction bases left unmatched: 1. Germline loops: CDR1 SGHNT, CDR2 YYREEE (reference sequence). This chain's CDR3 is CASSRGGYNEQFF. The CDR3 bases are TGTGCCAGCAGCCGGGGGGGGTACAATGAGCAGTTCTTC.

This rearrangement joins TRBV28 to TRBJ2-5; 14 bases align to TRBD2. Germline CDR1 MDHEN, CDR2 SYDVKM. The CDR3 runs to 16 residues. Trimming cost V 1 base and J 4 bases; bases outside gene matches: 2. The chain's CDR3 is CASSLLGLAGGETQYF. Here the CDR3 DNA reads TGTGCCAGCAGTTTATTAGGACTAGCGGGGGGAGAGACCCAGTACTTC. The entire variable domain, with the rest obtained from reference TRBV28 and TRBJ2-5, is as follows: DVKVTQSSRYLVKRTGEKVFLECVQDMDHENMFWYRQDPGLGLRLIYFSYDVKMKEKGDIPEGYSVSREKKERFSLILESASTNQTSMYLCASSLLGLAGGETQYFGPGTRLLVL.

The chain uses TRBV9 and TRBJ2-7; 8 bases are a match to TRBD1. CDR3 length equals 15 residues. Trimming cost V 0 bases and J 2 bases; bases outside gene matches: 4. CDR1 is SGDLS, CDR2 YYNGEE, per germline. CDR3 protein: CASSVGWTGTYEQYF. CDR3 DNA: TGTGCCAGCAGCGTAGGATGGACAGGGACCTACGAGCAGTACTTC.

This chain connects TRBV4-2 to TRBJ2-3, with a weak D call TRBD2 (6 bases). Germline lookup yields CDR1 LGHNA and CDR2 YNFKEQ. Trimming pared 0 bases from V and 6 bases from J, leaving 10 bases between. This CDR3 is built from 14 residues. The CDR3 reads CASSQERLGDTQYF. CDR3 sequence (DNA): TGTGCCAGCAGCCAAGAACGACTAGGCGATACGCAGTATTTT.

The chain carries TRBV6-5 and TRBJ2-1; 12 nucleotides align to TRBD1. J was trimmed by 8 bases and V by 7 bases; bases with no gene match: 6. The CDR3 sequence is 14 residues long. CDR1 MNHEY and CDR2 SVGAGI come from the germline V gene. As DNA, the CDR3 is TGTGCCAGCATTAAGGGGACAGGGGGCCATGAGCAGTTCTTC. Residues: CASIKGTGGHEQFF.

This clone was detected only once. The rearrangement joins TRBV18 to TRBJ1-1; TRBD1 aligns across 8 bases. J gave up 0 bases and V 6 bases, and 3 bases lay outside the gene matches. Looked up from germline, CDR1 is KGHSH and CDR2 is LQKENI. The CDR3 loop spans 14 amino acids. This chain's CDR3 is CASSRDRMNTEAFF. Here the CDR3 DNA reads TGTGCCAGCTCCCGGGACAGGATGAACACTGAAGCTTTCTTT.

This clone appeared a few times. This specimen includes other DNA sequences encoding the same CDR3. This chain links TRBV4-3 with TRBJ1-3, with D perhaps matching TRBD1 (6 bases). Trimming removed 0 bases at V and 1 base at J, with 7 bases between. The CDR3 consists of 15 residues. The germline gives CDR1 LGHNA, CDR2 YSLEER. DNA of the CDR3: TGCGCCAGCAGCCAAGAAGGGGGTTCTGGAAACACCATATATTTT. This codes for CASSQEGGSGNTIYF.

The V and J genes are TRBV9 and TRBJ2-3, with 8 positions matching TRBD2. The CDR3 is 14 amino acids. J was trimmed by 7 bases and V by 0 bases; bases with no gene match: 4. In germline, CDR1 is SGDLS, CDR2 YYNGEE. The CDR3 nucleotides read TGTGCCAGCAGCGTAGTTCGGGAGGGCTATACGCAGTATTTT. This encodes CASSVVREGYTQYF.

This clone was seen many times. Other DNA sequences from this sample encode an identical CDR3 as well. The V gene is TRBV5-1, the J gene TRBJ1-5, with 10 bases matching TRBD1. The V gene end was trimmed by 4 bases and the J gene end by 5 bases; junction bases not matched to a gene: 3. CDR1 SGHRS and CDR2 YFSETQ come from the germline V gene. The CDR3 totals 14 residues. CDR3 amino acids: CASSVGQGDQPQHF. In DNA, the CDR3 is TGCGCCAGCAGCGTCGGACAGGGGGATCAGCCCCAGCATTTT.

The V and J genes are TRBV29-1 and TRBJ2-1; 7 nucleotides agree with TRBD1. Losses at the gene ends were 6 bases for V and 8 bases for J; bases not matched to a gene: 10. The CDR3 consists of 13 residues. The V gene's germline CDR1 is SQVTM and CDR2 ANQGSEA. Here the CDR3 DNA reads TGCAGCGTACTGACTGACAGGGTTTATGAGCAGTTCTTC. Translating gives CSVLTDRVYEQFF.

J is TRBJ2-7 and V is TRBV7-9; perhaps TRBD1 as D (6 bases). Germline lookup yields CDR1 SEHNR and CDR2 FQNEAQ (reference sequence). The length of the CDR3 is 13 residues. Between the trimmed V and J ends, which lost 5 bases and 6 bases, there was a span of 14 bases. In DNA form, the CDR3 reads TGTGCCAGCAGCAACTACAGGGAAGGCGAGCAGTACTTC. This sequence encodes CASSNYREGEQYF. The whole variable domain, filled in from reference TRBV7-9 and TRBJ2-7, reads DTGVSQNPRHKITKRGQNVTFRCDPISEHNRLYWYRQTLGQGPEFLTYFQNEAQLEKSRLLSDRFSAERPKGSFSTLEIQRTEQGDSAMYLCASSNYREGEQYFGPGTRLTVT.

V usage is TRBV12-2 and J usage is TRBJ2-3; the listed D gene, TRBD2, was not tested against the DNA. TRBV12-2 is deemed a pseudogene. The CDR3 runs to 11 residues. The CDR3 loop is CRRDETDTQYF. The CDR3 DNA sequence: TGTAGGAGGGACGAAACAGATACGCAGTATTTT.

The chain links TRBV19 to TRBJ2-7; TRBD1 aligns across 7 bases. The CDR3 has 13 residues. Germline CDR1 is LNHDA and CDR2 is SQIVND (reference sequence). The ends lost 4 bases at V and 5 bases at J; junction bases unmatched: 5. The CDR3 bases are TGTGCCAGTAGTACGGGACAGATGGACGAGCAGTACTTC. It codes for CASSTGQMDEQYF. Together with reference TRBV19 and TRBJ2-7, the CDR3 gives the full variable domain: DGGITQSPKYLFRKEGQNVTLSCEQNLNHDAMYWYRQDPGQGLRLIYYSQIVNDFQKGDIAEGYSVSREKKESFPLTVTSAQKNPTAFYLCASSTGQMDEQYFGPGTRLTVT.

The V call is TRBV5-5, the J call TRBJ1-4; the D gene is possibly TRBD1 (6 bases). Trimming removed 2 bases from V and 6 bases from J, with 11 bases in between. CDR3 length: 14 residues. Germline CDR1 reads SGHKS; CDR2 reads YYEKEE (reference sequence). The CDR3 DNA reads TGTGCCAGCAGCTTTATAGGGGGGGATGAAAAACTGTTTTTT. This codes for CASSFIGGDEKLFF.

CDR3 region: CASSLSGVFYEQYF. The CDR3 nucleotides read TGTGCCAGCAGTTTATCAGGAGTGTTCTACGAGCAGTACTTC. The chain uses TRBV27 and TRBJ2-7; D is unresolved. The CDR3 has 14 amino acids. The V gene lost 0 bases and the J gene lost 3 bases, with 9 bases spanning the gap. Germline V gene data show CDR1 as MNHEY and CDR2 as SMNVEV (reference sequence).